This TCR beta chain was sequenced for a study of type 1 regulatory T cells. Overall study findings and caveats: Compared with non-type 1 regulatory T cells, type 1 regulatory T cells showed a more restricted TCR repertoire.

TCRdb independently ran MiXCR on the reads; one entry per CDR3 protein. Of 70,000 or so distinct CDR3 sequences listed, around 21% are singletons. The CDR3 is made up of 18 amino acids. Trimming took off 5 bases at V and 5 bases at J, with 25 bases between the two ends. As regards this clonotype: Its antigen is currently unknown.

The sequence was obtained from a human donor in good health. The chain employs TRBV12-3 or TRBV12-4 and TRBJ2-1; D might be TRBD2 (5 bases). Sequenced sample: cultured type 1 regulatory T (Tr1) cells, either the whole culture or a sorted fraction (not recorded which). CDR3 loop: CASSPSSIALGRDNEQFF. CDR3 coding DNA: TGTGCCAGCAGTCCCTCGAGCATAGCGTTGGGAAGGGACAATGAGCAGTTCTTC.